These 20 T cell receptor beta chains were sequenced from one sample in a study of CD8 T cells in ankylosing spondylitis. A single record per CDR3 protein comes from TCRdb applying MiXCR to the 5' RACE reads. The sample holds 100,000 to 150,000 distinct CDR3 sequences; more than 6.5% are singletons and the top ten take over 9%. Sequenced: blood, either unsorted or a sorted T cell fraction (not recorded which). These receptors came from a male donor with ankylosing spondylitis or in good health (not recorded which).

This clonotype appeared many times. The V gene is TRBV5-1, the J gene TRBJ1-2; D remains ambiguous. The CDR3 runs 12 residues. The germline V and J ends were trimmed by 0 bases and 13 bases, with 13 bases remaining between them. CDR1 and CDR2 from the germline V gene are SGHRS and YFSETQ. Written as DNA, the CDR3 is TGCGCCAGCAGCTTGGCCAAGGACCGGCCCACCTTC. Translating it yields CASSLAKDRPTF.

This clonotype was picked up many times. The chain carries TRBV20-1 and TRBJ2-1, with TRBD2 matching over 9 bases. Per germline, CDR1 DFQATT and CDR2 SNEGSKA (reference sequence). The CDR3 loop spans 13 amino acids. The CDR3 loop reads CTISGRDYNEQFF. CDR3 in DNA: TGCACCATTAGCGGGAGAGACTACAATGAGCAGTTCTTC.

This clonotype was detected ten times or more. The CDR3 bases are TGTGCCAGCAGCGTAGTAGCAGGGAAGAATGAGCAGTTCTTC. Amino acids: CASSVVAGKNEQFF. The V and J genes are TRBV9 and TRBJ2-1; perhaps TRBD1 as D (5 bases). The V and J ends lost 0 bases and 7 bases respectively, with 11 bases between them. This CDR3 comprises 14 residues. From germline, CDR1 is SGDLS and CDR2 YYNGEE.

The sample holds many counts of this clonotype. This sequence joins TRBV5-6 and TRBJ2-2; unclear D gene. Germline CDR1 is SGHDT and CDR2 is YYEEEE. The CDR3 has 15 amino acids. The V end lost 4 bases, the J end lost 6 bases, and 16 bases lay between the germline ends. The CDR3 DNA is TGTGCCAGCAGCCCGGTGGTTGGCAGTTCCGGGGAGCTGTTTTTT. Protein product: CASSPVVGSSGELFF.

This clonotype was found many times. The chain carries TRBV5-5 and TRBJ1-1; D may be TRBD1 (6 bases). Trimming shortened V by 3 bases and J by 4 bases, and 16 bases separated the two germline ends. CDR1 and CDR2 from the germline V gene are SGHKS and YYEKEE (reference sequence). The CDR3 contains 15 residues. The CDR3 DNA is TGTGCCAGCAGCTCAAAGATAACAGGGTCCACTGAAGCTTTCTTT. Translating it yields CASSSKITGSTEAFF.

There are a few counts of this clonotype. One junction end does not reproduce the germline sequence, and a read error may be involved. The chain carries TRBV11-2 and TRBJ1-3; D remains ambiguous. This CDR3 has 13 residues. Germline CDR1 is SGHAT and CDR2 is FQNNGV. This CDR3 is CASSPRGGNAIYF. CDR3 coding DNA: TGTGCCAGCAGCCCCCGAGGAGGAAACGCCATATATTTT.

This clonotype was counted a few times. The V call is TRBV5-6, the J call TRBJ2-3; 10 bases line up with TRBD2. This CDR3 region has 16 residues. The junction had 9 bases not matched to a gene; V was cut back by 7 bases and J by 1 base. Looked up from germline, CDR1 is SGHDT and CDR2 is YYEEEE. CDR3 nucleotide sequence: TGTGCCAGCGGCCCCGGGCTAGCGGGGGGCACAGATACGCAGTATTTT. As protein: CASGPGLAGGTDTQYF. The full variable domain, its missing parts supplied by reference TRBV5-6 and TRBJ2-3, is DAGVTQSPTHLIKTRGQQVTLRCSPKSGHDTVSWYQQALGQGPQFIFQYYEEEERQRGNFPDRFSGHQFPNYSSELNVNALLLGDSALYLCASGPGLAGGTDTQYFGPGTRLTVL.

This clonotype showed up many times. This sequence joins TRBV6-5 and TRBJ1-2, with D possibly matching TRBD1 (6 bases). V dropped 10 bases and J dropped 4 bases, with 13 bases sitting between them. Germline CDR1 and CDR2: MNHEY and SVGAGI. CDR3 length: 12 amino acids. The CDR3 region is CATNTGSYGYTF. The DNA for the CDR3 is TGTGCCACTAATACAGGGAGCTATGGCTACACCTTC.

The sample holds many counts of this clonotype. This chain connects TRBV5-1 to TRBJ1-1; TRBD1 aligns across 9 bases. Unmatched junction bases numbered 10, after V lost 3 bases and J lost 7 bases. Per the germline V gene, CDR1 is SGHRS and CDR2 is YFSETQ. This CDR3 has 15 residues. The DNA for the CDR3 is TGCGCCAGCAGCTCAACTATGGGACAGGGTATTGAAGCTTTCTTT. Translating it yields CASSSTMGQGIEAFF.

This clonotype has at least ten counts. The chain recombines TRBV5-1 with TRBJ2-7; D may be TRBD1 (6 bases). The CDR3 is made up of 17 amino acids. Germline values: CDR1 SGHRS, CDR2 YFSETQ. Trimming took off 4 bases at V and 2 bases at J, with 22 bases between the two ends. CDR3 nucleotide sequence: TGCGCCAGCAGCCCCGGACCAGAAGGGGACAAGACCTACGAGCAGTACTTC. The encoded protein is CASSPGPEGDKTYEQYF.

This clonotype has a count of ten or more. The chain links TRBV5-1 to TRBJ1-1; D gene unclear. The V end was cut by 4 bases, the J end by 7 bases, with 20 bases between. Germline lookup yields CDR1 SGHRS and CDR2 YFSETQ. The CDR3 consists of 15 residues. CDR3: CASSPITRRQYEAFF. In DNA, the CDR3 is TGCGCCAGCAGCCCAATCACTCGGCGGCAGTATGAAGCTTTCTTT.

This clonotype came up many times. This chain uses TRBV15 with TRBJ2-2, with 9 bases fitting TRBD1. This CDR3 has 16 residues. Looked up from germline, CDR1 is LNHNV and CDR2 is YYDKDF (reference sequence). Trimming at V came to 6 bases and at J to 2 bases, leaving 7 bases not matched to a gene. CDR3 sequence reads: CATRSMTGGNTGELFF. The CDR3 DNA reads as TGTGCCACCAGGTCAATGACAGGGGGAAACACCGGGGAGCTGTTTTTT.

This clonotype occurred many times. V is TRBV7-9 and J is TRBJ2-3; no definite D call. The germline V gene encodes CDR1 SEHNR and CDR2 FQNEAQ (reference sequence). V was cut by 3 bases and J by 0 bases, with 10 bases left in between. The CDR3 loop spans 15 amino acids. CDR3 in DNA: TGTGCCAGCAGCTTTTTGTCAGCGAGCACAGATACGCAGTATTTT. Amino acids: CASSFLSASTDTQYF.

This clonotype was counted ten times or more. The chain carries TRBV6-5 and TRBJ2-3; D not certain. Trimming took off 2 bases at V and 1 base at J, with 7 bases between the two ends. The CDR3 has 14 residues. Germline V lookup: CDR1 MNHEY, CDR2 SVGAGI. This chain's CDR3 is CASSYDRRTDTQYF. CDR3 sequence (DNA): TGTGCCAGCAGTTACGATCGCCGCACAGATACGCAGTATTTT.

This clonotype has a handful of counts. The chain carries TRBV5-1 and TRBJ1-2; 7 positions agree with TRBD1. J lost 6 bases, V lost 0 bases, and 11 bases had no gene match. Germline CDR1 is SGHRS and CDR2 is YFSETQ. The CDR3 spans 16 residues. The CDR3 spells CASSLVVGGDGDGYTF. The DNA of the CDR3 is TGCGCCAGCAGCTTGGTAGTAGGGGGCGACGGGGATGGCTACACCTTC.

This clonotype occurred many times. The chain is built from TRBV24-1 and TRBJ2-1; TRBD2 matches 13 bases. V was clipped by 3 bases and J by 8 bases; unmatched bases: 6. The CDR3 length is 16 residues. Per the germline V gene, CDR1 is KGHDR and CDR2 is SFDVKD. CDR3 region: CATSDLTSGGWDEQFF. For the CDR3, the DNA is TGTGCCACCAGTGATCTGACTAGCGGGGGGTGGGATGAGCAGTTCTTC.

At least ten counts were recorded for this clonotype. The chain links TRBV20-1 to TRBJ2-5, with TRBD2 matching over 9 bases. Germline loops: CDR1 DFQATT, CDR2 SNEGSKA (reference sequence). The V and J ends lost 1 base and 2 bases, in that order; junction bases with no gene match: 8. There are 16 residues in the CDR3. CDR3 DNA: TGCAGTGCTAGAGGGGAAGCGGGGGGCGAGCAAGAGACCCAGTACTTC. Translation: CSARGEAGGEQETQYF.

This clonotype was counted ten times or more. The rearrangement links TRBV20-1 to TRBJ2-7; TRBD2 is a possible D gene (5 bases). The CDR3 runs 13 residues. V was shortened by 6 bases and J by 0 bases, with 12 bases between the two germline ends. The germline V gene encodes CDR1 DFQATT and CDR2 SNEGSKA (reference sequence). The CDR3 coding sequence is TGCAGTGCAAGGACGGGGAGCTCCTACGAGCAGTACTTC. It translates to CSARTGSSYEQYF.

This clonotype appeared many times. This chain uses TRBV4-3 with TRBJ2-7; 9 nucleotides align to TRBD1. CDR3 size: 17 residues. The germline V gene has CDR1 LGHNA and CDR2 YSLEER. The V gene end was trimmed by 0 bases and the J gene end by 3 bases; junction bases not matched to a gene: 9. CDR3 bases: TGCGCCAGCAGCCAAGATTATTCGGGACAGGGACTCTACGAGCAGTACTTC. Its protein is CASSQDYSGQGLYEQYF.

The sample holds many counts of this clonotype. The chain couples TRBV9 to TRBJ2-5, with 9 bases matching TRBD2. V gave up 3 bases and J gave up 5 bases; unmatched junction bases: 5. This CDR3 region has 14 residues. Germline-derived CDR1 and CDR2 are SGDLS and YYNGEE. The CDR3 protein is CASSAGLARETQYF. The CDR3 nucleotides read TGTGCCAGCAGCGCAGGACTAGCGCGCGAGACCCAGTACTTC.